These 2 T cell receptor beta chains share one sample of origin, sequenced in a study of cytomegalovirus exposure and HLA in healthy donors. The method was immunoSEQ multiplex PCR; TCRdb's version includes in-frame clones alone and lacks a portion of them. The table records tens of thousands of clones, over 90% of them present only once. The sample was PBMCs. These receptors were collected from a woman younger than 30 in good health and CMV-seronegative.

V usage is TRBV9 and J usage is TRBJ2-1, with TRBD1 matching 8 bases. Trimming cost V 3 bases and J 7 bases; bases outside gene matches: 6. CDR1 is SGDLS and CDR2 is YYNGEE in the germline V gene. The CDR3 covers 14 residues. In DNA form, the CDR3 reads TGTGCCAGCAGCGCGACAGGGGCGCTTAATGAGCAGTTCTTC. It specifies CASSATGALNEQFF.

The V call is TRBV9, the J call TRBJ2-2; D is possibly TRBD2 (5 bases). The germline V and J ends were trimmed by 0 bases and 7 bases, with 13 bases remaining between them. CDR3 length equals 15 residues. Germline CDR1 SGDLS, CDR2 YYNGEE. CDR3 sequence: CASSVEAGVIGELFF. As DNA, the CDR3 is TGTGCCAGCAGCGTAGAGGCCGGGGTTATCGGGGAGCTGTTTTTT.